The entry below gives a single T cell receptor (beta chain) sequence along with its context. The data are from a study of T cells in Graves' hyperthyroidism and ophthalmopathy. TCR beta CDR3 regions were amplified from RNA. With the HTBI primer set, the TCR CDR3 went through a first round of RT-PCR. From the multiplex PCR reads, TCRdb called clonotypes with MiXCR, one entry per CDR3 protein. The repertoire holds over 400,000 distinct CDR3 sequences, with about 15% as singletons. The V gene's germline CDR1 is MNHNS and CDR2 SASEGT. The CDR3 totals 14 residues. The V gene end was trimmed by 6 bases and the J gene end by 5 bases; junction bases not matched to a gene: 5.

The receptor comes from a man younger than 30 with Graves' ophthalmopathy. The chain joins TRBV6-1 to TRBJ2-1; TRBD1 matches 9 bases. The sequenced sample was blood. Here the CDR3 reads CASRTDRGNNEQFF. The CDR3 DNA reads TGTGCCAGCAGGACTGACAGGGGGAACAATGAGCAGTTCTTC.